This T cell receptor (beta chain) was profiled in a study of graft-versus-host responses after intestinal transplantation. The wider study: Every transplant recipient was induced with anti-thymocyte globulin, then maintained on tacrolimus and steroids for two to four years. Study-level findings and limits: The recipient marrow held GvH clones, and some of them showed up first in ileum or blood.

By proportion, this clone is medium-sized. Antigen specificity is unknown. The sample holds other DNA sequences that translate to the same CDR3. Germline V gene sequence: CDR1 MDHEN, CDR2 SYDVKM. This CDR3 contains 12 residues. Trimming removed 6 bases from V and 6 bases from J; junction bases left unmatched: 2. Generated by immunoSEQ multiplex PCR, the TCRdb table keeps only in-frame clones and is missing some. This sample yields about 98,000 clones, of which about 84% are seen a single time; 1.4% belongs to the top ten. This rearrangement joins TRBV28 to TRBJ1-5; 7 bases match TRBD1. The input for sequencing was PBMCs, taken 255 days after intestinal transplant. The TCR sequence derives from a human patient who received an intestinal transplant, so some T cells may come from the graft donor. Here the CDR3 DNA reads TGTGCCAGCAGGACAGGGAGTCAGCCCCAGCATTTT. This gives the protein CASRTGSQPQHF.